This T cell receptor (beta chain) comes out of a study of CD8+ T cells in alopecia areata. Indicated treatment: oral pan-JAK inhibitor, 5-10 mg twice daily. Germline CDR1 and CDR2: MNHEY and SVGAGI. V lost 3 bases, J lost 0 bases, and 8 bases lay in between. The CDR3 is 14 residues long. TCR sequencing used cDNA made by reverse transcription of extracted RNA. The repertoire was sequenced with immunoSEQ multiplex PCR; TCRdb's copy has only in-frame clones and lacks some. The sample holds around 150,000 clones; about 71% are singletons and the top ten take approximately 0.91%. This clone was seen a single time.

This chain connects TRBV6-5 to TRBJ1-2, with D unresolved. This sequence was found in a human donor with alopecia areata. This material consisted of CD4+ T cells sorted from blood, taken at week 4, from a patient treated with tofacitinib. The chain's CDR3 is CASSYGLANYGYTF. The DNA of the CDR3 is TGTGCCAGCAGTTATGGATTGGCTAACTATGGCTACACCTTC.